Included here is one T cell receptor (beta chain) sequence, with context. Its recognized antigen is unknown. The germline V gene specifies MNHEY as CDR1 and SVGAGI as CDR2. The CDR3 runs 15 amino acids, cysteine and phenylalanine included. No DNA sequence was recorded. These reads were obtained on a NextSeq 550. The Human TCR Profiling Kit (MiLaboratory) was used to prepare UMI-labeled 5' RACE TRB cDNA libraries. cDNA synthesis used the entire amount of extracted RNA, and PCR amplification then used the entire amount of cDNA produced. Libraries were prepared in parallel using an identical number of PCR cycles. The paper's processing steps were these. MIGEC and MiXCR extracted about 50,000 +/- 10,000 unique UMI-labeled TRB cDNA molecules per library, requiring at least two reads per UMI. Each library averaged 40,000 +/- 10,000 functional in-frame TRB CDR3 nucleotide clonotypes without stop codons. After downsampling to 5000 UMI-labeled TRB molecules per sample, diversity metrics such as normalized Shannon-Wiener and Chao1 were calculated in VDJtools. VDJtools computed clonotype-size-weighted physicochemical properties of the central five CDR3 residues: interaction energy, strength, volume and Kidera factor 4. TCRdb reprocessed the reads into one record per CDR3 protein sequence, lacking DNA. Clone size and V and J calls follow TCRdb, not the original study. This sample's table lists about 89,000 distinct CDR3 sequences. The top ten clonotypes cover approximately 0.5% of the sample.

These data originate in a study of CXCR3-negative and CXCR3-positive naive CD8 T cells (dated by TCRdb to between 2018 and 2021). Broadly, across the study: Around 140 million TRB reads were obtained in total, roughly 1.5 +/- 0.3 million reads per library. TRBV-TRBJ cluster analysis included naive subsets from about 5 donors and memory cells from 3 donors. Diversity and physicochemical repertoire analyses covered about a dozen donors pooled from two independent experiments.

For each CD8+ T cell subset, flow sorting was done in triplicate, and under 350,000 cells per subset went directly into RLT lysis buffer. To exclude memory contaminants, naive CD8+ T cells were stringently defined as CD45RO-CCR7+CD27+CD95-. Peripheral blood mononuclear cells were isolated from buffy coats using standard density gradient centrifugation. Naive CXCR3-negative and CXCR3-positive CD8+ T cells were flow-sorted on a FACSAria III. An RNeasy Mini Kit was used to extract total RNA from the sorted cells. Beyond this particular receptor, the publication reports: TRB CDR3s from CXCR3-positive naive cells showed higher hydrophobicity (lower Kidera factor 4), lower energy, and higher strength and volume indices than CXCR3-negative naive cells. Repertoire diversity was comparably high in both naive subsets but much lower in memory CD8+ T cells. Because surface CD5, which is linked to self-reactivity in mice, was comparable between the naive subsets, TCR interaction strength was also inferred from TRB CDR3 physicochemical properties. Because CXCR3 expression was partially decreased after cryopreservation, freshly isolated PBMCs were used for most assays. Similar TRBV-TRBJ usage was shown by naive CXCR3-negative and CXCR3-positive cells from the same donor, whereas distinct patterns were shown by memory cells.

Here the chain combines TRBV6-5 and TRBJ2-7; absent DNA, TCRdb's TRBD2 call cannot be checked. The sequenced sample was naive CXCR3+ CD8+ T cells from blood. The sample's cell subset or site label is to be understood as: CD45RO-CCR7+CD27+CD95- naive CD8+ T cells expressing CXCR3 (TNR3+). The TCR comes from a human donor in good health. Some clones in this sample may be carry-over from other donors' samples. The CDR3 has the sequence CASSYSGTSTYEQYF.